The T cell receptor beta chain described here comes from a study of blood T cell repertoires in COVID-19. The wider study: Samples representing acute and convalescent COVID-19 were sourced from the United States, Italy and Spain. In each case, the material was cDNA or gDNA derived from T cells, B-cell-depleted T cells, or PBMCs.

Per the original data handling: Nucleated cell counts were estimated from reference gene primer amplification. Generated by immunoSEQ multiplex PCR, the TCRdb table keeps only in-frame clones and is missing some. The DNA gave D and trimming, while V, J and clone size come from that table. The sample consists of under 400,000 clones, around 87% of them appearing once. The CDR3 contains 14 residues. Germline CDR1 SGHTA, CDR2 FQGNSA. V dropped 3 bases and J dropped 7 bases, with 13 bases sitting between them. During active infection, Seattle patients enrolled and were then monitored through disease. This sequence originates from a woman aged 30 to 39 with COVID-19, enrolled during active disease. This chain links TRBV7-2 with TRBJ1-3; tentative D call: TRBD1 (5 bases). The sample taken for sequencing was peripheral blood. CDR3 coding DNA: TGTGCCAGCAGCTTGGGGGGTCTGGATAACACCATATATTTT. This gives the protein CASSLGGLDNTIYF.